This T cell receptor beta chain was documented in a study of Graves' ophthalmopathy and Graves' hyperthyroidism. CDR1 and CDR2 from the germline V gene are DFQATT and SNEGSKA (reference sequence). The germline V and J ends were trimmed by 4 bases and 3 bases, with 19 bases remaining between them. The CDR3 has 15 amino acids. The sequenced template was RNA, covering the TCR beta CDR3 region. A first-round RT-PCR used HTBI primers, followed by a second-round multiplex PCR. TCRdb reanalysed the multiplex PCR reads using MiXCR and keeps one entry per CDR3 protein. Here the sample spans 170,000 or so distinct CDR3 sequences, less than 45% being singletons. This clonotype appeared a few times.

The specimen was peripheral blood. The origin of this receptor is a woman aged 40 to 50 with Graves' ophthalmopathy. The genes are TRBV20-1 and TRBJ2-7; the D gene is possibly TRBD2 (6 bases). CDR3 amino acids: CSAKVKGEAHYEQYF. CDR3 coding DNA: TGCAGTGCTAAGGTTAAAGGGGAGGCCCACTACGAGCAGTACTTC.